A selection of T cell receptor beta chains follows, all from one sample in a study of T cell responses to AZD1222 COVID-19 vaccine. Sequencing was performed with immunoSEQ multiplex PCR; in TCRdb, only in-frame clones are kept and a portion is missing. The table records roughly 130,000 clones, over 75% of them present only once. The material was peripheral blood, obtained on day 0 of AZD1222 vaccination. The receptors here all came from an adult in good health. Both conserved end residues are part of each CDR3. D genes are given only for firm matches. For some rows the clone size is stated as once, few or many, or as a class when expanded; others skip it.

V	D	size	J	DNA	CDR3
TRBV2	NA	NA	TRBJ2-2	TGTGCCAGCAGTCCTTTCGGACAGGAGCTGTTTTTT	CASSPFGQELFF
TRBV2	TRBD1	NA	TRBJ2-7	TGTGCCAGCAGTTGGGACAGGGGGCTGGGCGAGCAGTACTTC	CASSWDRGLGEQYF
TRBV7-6	NA	NA	TRBJ2-1	TGTGCCAGCAGCCTTGGGACTTCCACCTCAAATGAGCAGTTCTTC	CASSLGTSTSNEQFF
TRBV6-5	NA	once	TRBJ2-7	TGTGCCAGCAGTTACTCGAAACTAGCTTCCTACGAGCAGTACTTC	CASSYSKLASYEQYF
TRBV25-1	TRBD1	NA	TRBJ1-1	TGTGCCAGCATCGACAGGGGGATGAACACTGAAGCTTTCTTT	CASIDRGMNTEAFF
TRBV7-6	TRBD1	NA	TRBJ1-5	TGTGCCAGCAGCTTAGGGACAGGGGAAAATCAGCCCCAGCATTTT	CASSLGTGENQPQHF
TRBV5-1	TRBD1	once	TRBJ1-2	TGCGCCAGCAGCTTACAGGGGGTCTATGGCTACACCTTC	CASSLQGVYGYTF
TRBV6-5	TRBD2	NA	TRBJ2-7	TGTGCCAGCAGTTACGTCAGGACTAGCTCCTACGAGCAGTACTTC	CASSYVRTSSYEQYF
TRBV19	NA	NA	TRBJ2-2	TGTGCCAGTAGTCCCAGGGGGGAATGGGAGCTGTTTTTT	CASSPRGEWELFF
TRBV25-1	TRBD1	NA	TRBJ2-5	TGTGCCAGCAGTGAATGGGGGACAGACCAAGAGACCCAGTACTTC	CASSEWGTDQETQYF
TRBV9	TRBD1	NA	TRBJ1-1	TGTGCCAGCAGCCAAACCCTAGGGACAGGAGAAGTGAACACTGAAGCTTTCTTT	CASSQTLGTGEVNTEAFF
TRBV6-5	TRBD1	NA	TRBJ1-1	TGTGCCAGCAGTTATAACAGGGGGAACACTGAAGCTTTCTTT	CASSYNRGNTEAFF
TRBV6-6	NA	NA	TRBJ2-1	TGTGCCAGCAAAAATCTAGCGAATAATGAGCAGTTCTTC	CASKNLANNEQFF
TRBV5-4	NA	NA	TRBJ1-2	TGTGCCAGCAGCTTGACCGGGAATTTTTATGGCTACACCTTC	CASSLTGNFYGYTF
TRBV5-1	NA	once	TRBJ2-6	TGCGCCAGCAGCGGCTCTGGGGCCAACGTCCTGACTTTC	CASSGSGANVLTF
TRBV7-9	TRBD2	NA	TRBJ2-1	TGTGCCAGCAGCTCCGGCCTAGCGGGACTTGGCAATGAGCAGTTCTTC	CASSSGLAGLGNEQFF
TRBV5-1	NA	NA	TRBJ1-3	TGCGCCAGCAGCTTTGGAAAGGGAAACACCATATATTTT	CASSFGKGNTIYF
TRBV7-9	NA	NA	TRBJ2-7	TGTGCCAGCAGCCGAGGCGGAACCTACGAGCAGTACTTC	CASSRGGTYEQYF
TRBV30	TRBD2	NA	TRBJ2-7	TGTGCCTGGAGCGTAAGCGGGGCCTACGAGCAGTACTTC	CAWSVSGAYEQYF
TRBV5-6	NA	NA	TRBJ2-7	TGTGCCAGCAGCTTAACGGCTTCCTACGAGCAGTACTTC	CASSLTASYEQYF
TRBV28	TRBD2	NA	TRBJ2-2	TGTGCCAGCAGTCCGGGGGGGGGCGTAGGCGGGGAGCTGTTTTTT	CASSPGGGVGGELFF
TRBV11-3	TRBD1	NA	TRBJ2-1	TGTGCCAGCAGCTTAGAGGGACAGGCCTACAATGAGCAGTTCTTC	CASSLEGQAYNEQFF
TRBV3-1/TRBV3-2	NA	NA	TRBJ2-2	TGTGCCAGCAGCCCGTGCTCCAACACCGGGGAGCTGTTTTTT	CASSPCSNTGELFF
TRBV6-5	NA	NA	TRBJ2-2	TGTGCCAGCAGCCGCGCCGTGGGGACCGGGGAGCTGTTTTTT	CASSRAVGTGELFF
TRBV7-9	NA	NA	TRBJ1-1	TGTGCCAGCAGCCCTTATGGGGGTTATGTCACTGAAGCTTTCTTT	CASSPYGGYVTEAFF
TRBV14	TRBD1	NA	TRBJ1-5	TGTGCCAGCAGCCAAGCCAGGGGGCAGCCCCAGCATTTT	CASSQARGQPQHF
TRBV7-2	TRBD2	NA	TRBJ2-3	TGTGCCAGCAGCATCTCCCTAGTCGGGGCGGGAGCTGATACGCAGTATTTT	CASSISLVGAGADTQYF
TRBV21-1	NA	NA	TRBJ1-6	TGTGCCAGCATAGAACTCGGGACAGATAATTCACCCCTCCACTTT	CASIELGTDNSPLHF
TRBV9	TRBD1	NA	TRBJ2-1	TGTGCCAGCACCTCCGGGACAGGGGGCGTGGAGCAGTTCTTC	CASTSGTGGVEQFF
TRBV11-3	TRBD1	NA	TRBJ1-3	TGTGCCAGCAGCCCAGGGACAGACCGTGGAAACACCATATATTTT	CASSPGTDRGNTIYF
TRBV5-1	TRBD1	few	TRBJ1-4	TGCGCCAGCAGCTCGACAGGGGGCGGTGAAAAACTGTTTTTT	CASSSTGGGEKLFF
TRBV19	NA	once	TRBJ2-1	TGTGCCAGTAGTACGTCCGGGACGGAGGGATACAATGAGCAGTTCTTC	CASSTSGTEGYNEQFF
TRBV6-1	NA	NA	TRBJ2-2	TGTGCCAGCAGTGAACGTCACACCGGGGAGCTGTTTTTT	CASSERHTGELFF
TRBV11-1	TRBD2	NA	TRBJ2-3	TGTGCCAGCACCCGGGCTAGCGGGGGGGCAGATACGCAGTATTTT	CASTRASGGADTQYF
TRBV14	TRBD1	NA	TRBJ2-7	TGTGCCAGCAGCCTTGGACAGGGGGTGGCCTACGAGCAGTACTTC	CASSLGQGVAYEQYF
TRBV5-1	NA	NA	TRBJ1-1	TGCGCCAGCAGCTCGGCGGCGGGGGTAGTTTCTAGCACTGAAGCTTTCTTT	CASSSAAGVVSSTEAFF
TRBV29-1	TRBD1	NA	TRBJ2-5	TGCAGCGTGGGACAGGGAGGAGAGACCCAGTACTTC	CSVGQGGETQYF
TRBV13	NA	NA	TRBJ1-2	TGTGCCAGCATCCCCCGAGGAGGGTGGGGGGCGCGCGGCTACACCTTC	CASIPRGGWGARGYTF
TRBV27	TRBD1	NA	TRBJ2-7	TGTGCCAGCAGTTTAACACAGGGGTCGCTCACCTACGAGCAGTACTTC	CASSLTQGSLTYEQYF
TRBV6-5	NA	NA	TRBJ2-7	TGTGCCAGCAGCCGAAACAGGGTTCCCTACGAGCAGTACTTC	CASSRNRVPYEQYF
TRBV29-1	NA	few	TRBJ1-1	TGCAGCGTTGAAGCGGGGGGAACGGGTACTGAAGCTTTCTTT	CSVEAGGTGTEAFF
TRBV3-1/TRBV3-2	TRBD2	NA	TRBJ2-1	TGTGCCAGCAGCCAAGATCTCGTAGCGGGGTCATACAATGAGCAGTTCTTC	CASSQDLVAGSYNEQFF
TRBV10-1	NA	once	TRBJ2-2	TGCGCCAGCAGCGGGAGCGGCACCGGGGAGCTGTTTTTT	CASSGSGTGELFF
TRBV11-2	NA	once	TRBJ2-7	TGTGCCAGCAGCCGATCCCGGACTCTGTCGTCCTACGAGCAGTACTTC	CASSRSRTLSSYEQYF
TRBV5-1	NA	NA	TRBJ1-1	TGCGCCAGCAGCTTGTGGGGAGAGAACACTGAAGCTTTCTTT	CASSLWGENTEAFF
TRBV5-6	TRBD2	NA	TRBJ2-3	TGTGCCAGCAGCTTGTATGCTAGCGGGAGGGGCGGCACAGATACGCAGTATTTT	CASSLYASGRGGTDTQYF
TRBV5-1	TRBD1	NA	TRBJ1-6	TGCGCCAGCAGCCCAGGACAGGGGAGCTCCTATAATTCACCCCTCCACTTT	CASSPGQGSSYNSPLHF
TRBV7-6	TRBD1	NA	TRBJ2-7	TGTGCCAGCAGCTTAGCAGCGGGACAGGGAACCTACGAGCAGTACTTC	CASSLAAGQGTYEQYF
TRBV28	NA	NA	TRBJ1-5	TGTGCCACCTTCCTCCAGGGTGGGCGTCAGCCCCAGCATTTT	CATFLQGGRQPQHF
TRBV5-8	NA	NA	TRBJ2-5	TGTGCCAGCAGGCCGGGACCCTCTCGGGAGACCCAGTACTTC	CASRPGPSRETQYF
TRBV5-1	TRBD2	NA	TRBJ2-1	TGCGCCAGCAGCCCGACCGGGACTAGCCACAATGAGCAGTTCTTC	CASSPTGTSHNEQFF
TRBV30	NA	NA	TRBJ1-2	TGTGCCTGGAGTGTGCCAGGGCGTGGTAGCTACACCTTC	CAWSVPGRGSYTF